The entry below gives a single TCR beta chain sequence along with its context. The sample belongs to a study of blood T cell repertoires in COVID-19. Only in-frame clones appear in the TCRdb table, and some are missing; sequencing was by immunoSEQ multiplex PCR. The profile covers approximately 230,000 clones, with roughly four fifths appearing a single time and approximately 16% taken by the ten largest. The CDR3 has 14 residues. The germline CDR1 and CDR2 sequences are KGHDR and SFDVKD. V gave up 5 bases and J gave up 5 bases; unmatched junction bases: 5. This sequence originates from a man aged 40-49 years who had recovered from COVID-19. The rearrangement joins TRBV24-1 to TRBJ2-3; 8 bases fit TRBD2. The specimen sequenced was PBMCs or T cells enriched from blood (not recorded which). The CDR3, as DNA: TGTGCCACCAGTGCGGGGCGGGAGGTAGATACGCAGTATTTT. Translation gives CATSAGREVDTQYF.